The rows below give T cell receptor beta chains drawn from one sample of a study of post-analysis software for immune sequencing data. TCRdb processed the PCR reads anew with MiXCR; each CDR3 protein has one entry. The sample includes a few hundred thousand distinct CDR3 sequences, about a third seen only once; the top ten take around 15%. Sequencing was performed on blood. These receptors all stem from a girl between 10 and 17 years old with multiple sclerosis. CDR3s include the opening cysteine and the closing phenylalanine or tryptophan. The order of the fields is V gene, clone size, J gene, D gene, CDR3 protein, CDR3 DNA. A D gene is named only where the DNA matches it firmly. Rows may omit the clone size; those that give it use once, few, many or a size class.

TRBV9,-,TRBJ1-5,-,CASSDGQLDQPQHF,TGTGCCAGCAGCGACGGACAGCTAGATCAGCCCCAGCATTTT
TRBV11-2,-,TRBJ2-3,-,CASSLVPGTQYF,TGTGCCAGCAGCTTAGTCCCAGGTACGCAGTATTTT
TRBV4-1,-,TRBJ2-7,-,CASSQGTVSEQYF,TGCGCCAGCAGCCAGGGGACGGTATCCGAGCAGTACTTC
TRBV10-3,-,TRBJ1-6,-,CAISEAPASDSPLHF,TGTGCCATCAGTGAGGCGCCGGCGAGTGATTCACCCCTCCACTTT
TRBV18,-,TRBJ2-7,TRBD1,CASSPPRTGGEQYF,TGTGCCAGCTCACCACCGAGGACAGGGGGCGAGCAGTACTTC
TRBV7-7,-,TRBJ2-1,TRBD1,CASSKRTGNEQFF,TGTGCTAGCAGCAAACGGACAGGGAATGAGCAGTTCTTC
TRBV3-1,few,TRBJ2-7,-,CASSQGPPGYEQYF,TGTGCCAGCAGCCAAGGGCCCCCGGGGTACGAGCAGTACTTC
TRBV2,few,TRBJ2-1,-,CASSASGVKSYNEQFF,TGTGCCAGCAGCGCTAGTGGCGTAAAATCCTACAATGAGCAGTTCTTC
TRBV7-9,-,TRBJ2-3,TRBD2,CASSSDRGLAGDTQYF,TGTGCCAGCAGCTCCGACCGGGGACTAGCAGGAGATACGCAGTATTTT
TRBV27,-,TRBJ2-2,-,CASSSRNTGELFF,TGTGCCAGCAGCTCCAGGAACACCGGGGAGCTGTTTTTT
TRBV5-1,-,TRBJ1-5,TRBD1,CASSLTGGHQPQHF,TGCGCCAGCAGCTTGACAGGGGGCCATCAGCCCCAGCATTTT
TRBV7-3,-,TRBJ1-1,-,CASSPQHGTEAFF,TGTGCCAGCAGCCCCCAACACGGGACAGAAGCTTTCTTT
TRBV6-1,-,TRBJ1-1,TRBD1,CASSEALAGGTEAFF,TGTGCCAGCAGTGAAGCATTGGCAGGGGGGACTGAAGCTTTCTTT
TRBV11-2,few,TRBJ2-3,-,CASSLVAQSGRTDTQYF,TGTGCCAGCAGTTTAGTGGCCCAGAGCGGTCGCACAGATACGCAGTATTTT
TRBV19,-,TRBJ1-1,-,CASSLGPPRDTEAFF,TGTGCCAGTAGCTTGGGACCTCCTAGGGACACTGAAGCTTTCTTT
TRBV28,-,TRBJ1-6,TRBD1,CASSLRSGTGVGSSYNSPLHF,TGTGCCAGCAGTTTACGATCCGGGACAGGGGTTGGTAGCTCCTATAATTCACCCCTCCACTTT
TRBV5-6,few,TRBJ1-2,-,CASSPGLSYGYTF,TGTGCCAGCAGCCCGGGACTCAGCTATGGCTACACCTTC
TRBV6-6,-,TRBJ2-3,-,CASSLTISTDTQYF,TGTGCCAGCAGCCTTACGATTAGCACAGATACGCAGTATTTT
TRBV5-1,-,TRBJ2-1,TRBD2,CASTPAGGYNEQFF,TGCGCCAGCACTCCAGCGGGGGGGTACAATGAGCAGTTCTTC
TRBV20-1,-,TRBJ2-1,-,CSARDRVNYNEQFF,TGCAGTGCTAGAGACAGGGTTAACTACAATGAGCAGTTCTTC
TRBV5-1,few,TRBJ2-1,-,CASSLSGREQFF,TGCGCCAGCAGCTTGTCAGGGCGAGAGCAGTTCTTC
TRBV7-9,few,TRBJ1-2,-,CASSLAATNYGYTF,TGTGCCAGCAGCTTAGCAGCGACGAACTATGGCTACACCTTC
TRBV20-1,-,TRBJ2-1,TRBD2,CSARDRMGGEQFF,TGCAGTGCTAGAGATCGTATGGGAGGGGAGCAGTTCTTC
TRBV10-3,few,TRBJ2-3,-,CAIEADSTDTQYF,TGTGCCATCGAGGCCGATTCCACAGATACGCAGTATTTT
TRBV7-9,-,TRBJ2-5,-,CASSRSDTVETQYF,TGTGCCAGCAGCAGGTCCGATACGGTAGAGACCCAGTACTTC
TRBV5-1,few,TRBJ1-5,-,CASRGSDNQPQHF,TGCGCCAGCAGAGGGTCTGACAATCAGCCCCAGCATTTT
TRBV7-9,-,TRBJ2-5,-,CASSSRLGEETQYF,TGTGCCAGCAGCTCTCGACTAGGAGAAGAGACCCAGTACTTC
TRBV27,once,TRBJ1-1,-,CASSFGARDTEAFF,TGTGCCAGCAGTTTTGGGGCTAGGGACACTGAAGCTTTCTTT
TRBV29-1,few,TRBJ2-1,-,CSVVRVSNEQFF,TGCAGCGTTGTCAGGGTCAGCAATGAGCAGTTCTTC
TRBV7-9,few,TRBJ2-7,TRBD1,CASSSVQGASYEQYF,TGTGCCAGCAGCTCGGTACAGGGGGCCTCCTACGAGCAGTACTTC
TRBV7-2,few,TRBJ1-5,-,CASSPREGAVQPQHF,TGTGCCAGCAGCCCCCGCGAGGGCGCGGTACAGCCCCAGCATTTT
TRBV7-2,few,TRBJ2-3,-,CASSLDGALTDTQYF,TGTGCCAGCAGCTTAGACGGGGCCCTCACAGATACGCAGTATTTT
TRBV3-1,-,TRBJ2-1,TRBD2,CASSQDTSGTYNEQFF,TGTGCCAGCAGCCAAGACACTAGCGGGACCTACAATGAGCAGTTCTTC
TRBV7-2,many,TRBJ1-6,TRBD1,CASSGTDYSPLHF,TGTGCCAGCAGCGGGACAGACTATTCACCCCTCCACTTT
TRBV11-2,-,TRBJ1-6,-,CASSLIKGERSYNSPLHF,TGTGCCAGCAGCTTAATAAAGGGGGAACGGTCCTATAATTCACCCCTCCACTTT
TRBV12-3/TRBV12-4,many,TRBJ1-5,-,CASSAKARNQPQHF,TGTGCCAGCAGCGCGAAGGCCCGCAATCAGCCCCAGCATTTT
TRBV7-9,-,TRBJ2-1,-,CASSRGYSYNEQFF,TGTGCCAGCAGCCGGGGATACTCCTACAATGAGCAGTTCTTC
TRBV7-8,few,TRBJ1-1,TRBD1,CASGTGDTEAFF,TGTGCCAGCGGAACAGGGGACACTGAAGCTTTCTTT
TRBV6-4,-,TRBJ2-7,TRBD1,CASRRQGKTYEQYF,TGTGCCAGCAGGAGACAGGGAAAGACCTACGAGCAGTACTTC
TRBV28,-,TRBJ1-5,-,CASSLYGQSNQPQHF,TGTGCCAGCAGTTTATACGGACAGAGCAATCAGCCCCAGCATTTT
TRBV4-3,-,TRBJ2-1,-,CASSQEFTSYYGQFF,TGCGCCAGCAGCCAAGAATTTACTAGCTACTATGGGCAGTTCTTC
TRBV28,few,TRBJ2-1,TRBD2,CASSLLRGAYNEQFF,TGTGCCAGCAGTTTACTGCGGGGGGCCTACAATGAGCAGTTCTTC
TRBV7-8,-,TRBJ2-7,TRBD1,CASSTRPGTGTYEQYF,TGTGCCAGCAGCACCCGGCCCGGGACAGGGACCTACGAGCAGTACTTC
TRBV27,few,TRBJ2-1,-,CASSLLTRGGRDEQFF,TGTGCCAGCAGTCTTCTTACTAGGGGGGGGCGAGATGAGCAGTTCTTC
TRBV18,-,TRBJ2-5,TRBD2,CASSPVAGGQETQYF,TGTGCCAGCTCACCTGTAGCGGGGGGACAGGAGACCCAGTACTTC
TRBV5-1,once,TRBJ2-5,-,CASSLRQAIRETQYF,TGCGCCAGCAGCTTGCGGCAGGCTATACGAGAGACCCAGTACTTC
TRBV12-3/TRBV12-4,few,TRBJ2-3,-,CASSFETGTDTQYF,TGTGCCAGCAGTTTTGAGACGGGCACAGATACGCAGTATTTT
TRBV11-2,-,TRBJ1-4,-,CASSFEVVEKLFF,TGTGCCAGCAGCTTTGAGGTCGTCGAAAAACTGTTTTTT
TRBV29-1,few,TRBJ2-3,-,CSVLGGSDTQYF,TGCAGCGTTTTGGGTGGGTCAGATACGCAGTATTTT
TRBV29-1,few,TRBJ2-7,TRBD1,CSHAGTGEFHEQYF,TGCAGCCATGCCGGGACAGGGGAATTCCACGAGCAGTACTTC
TRBV7-9,-,TRBJ2-3,-,CASSPLGGRHFTDPQYF,TGTGCCAGCAGCCCTCTCGGGGGACGCCATTTCACAGATCCGCAGTATTTT
TRBV7-9,few,TRBJ1-5,TRBD1,CASSSLRTGREQPQHF,TGTGCCAGCAGCTCACTGAGGACAGGGAGAGAACAGCCCCAGCATTTT